This is a list of T cell receptor beta chains from one sample in a study of blood T cell repertoires in COVID-19. The data were produced by immunoSEQ multiplex PCR, yet TCRdb's version contains in-frame clones alone and is incomplete. The repertoire holds around 100,000 clones, with 70% to 90% as singletons. Material for sequencing was peripheral blood. These receptor sequences come from a man in his forties or fifties with COVID-19, enrolled during active disease. Both conserved end residues are part of each CDR3. D genes are given only for firm matches. Size values are once, few and many counts, or a class for expanded clones, and some rows have none.

CASSLGTTTQYF | TGTGCCAGCAGCCTCGGGACTACGACGCAGTATTTT | TRBD2 | TRBV7-8 | . | TRBJ2-3
CAGQAGLASYNEQFF | TGTGCCGGGCAGGCGGGACTAGCGTCCTACAATGAGCAGTTCTTC | TRBD2 | TRBV7-3 | . | TRBJ2-1
CASSGVQGAIQPQHF | TGTGCCAGCTCTGGGGTCCAGGGGGCCATTCAGCCCCAGCATTTT | TRBD1 | TRBV6-4 | . | TRBJ1-5
CASSGGWGMNTEAFF | TGTGCCAGCAGCGGCGGGTGGGGAATGAACACTGAAGCTTTCTTT | . | TRBV11-2 | . | TRBJ1-1
CASSIVGTANSPLHF | TGTGCCAGTAGTATAGTTGGGACTGCCAATTCACCCCTCCACTTT | . | TRBV19 | . | TRBJ1-6
CASSLERVKGGSPLHF | TGCGCCAGCAGCTTGGAACGTGTTAAAGGGGGTTCACCCCTCCACTTT | . | TRBV5-1 | . | TRBJ1-6
CASSQGYVGAKEKLFF | TGTGCCAGCAGCCAAGGTTACGTAGGGGCGAAAGAAAAACTGTTTTTT | . | TRBV3-1/TRBV3-2 | . | TRBJ1-4
CASSQRGNSGNTIYF | TGTGCCAGCAGCCAACGGGGGAACTCTGGAAACACCATATATTTT | . | TRBV3-1/TRBV3-2 | . | TRBJ1-3
CASRGIDNQPQHF | TGTGCCAGCAGGGGCATCGACAATCAGCCCCAGCATTTT | . | TRBV7-8 | once | TRBJ1-5
CATCPGTGGNSPLHF | TGTGCCACCTGTCCGGGGACAGGGGGAAATTCACCCCTCCACTTT | TRBD1 | TRBV27 | . | TRBJ1-6
CASRVTTGYSYEQYF | TGTGCCAGCAGGGTCACGACAGGATACTCCTACGAGCAGTACTTC | . | TRBV6-5 | . | TRBJ2-7
CAISEGLAGVGTDTQYF | TGTGCCATCAGTGAGGGGTTAGCGGGGGTGGGCACAGATACGCAGTATTTT | TRBD2 | TRBV10-3 | . | TRBJ2-3
CASSQRVAGNLETQYF | TGCGCCAGCAGCCAAAGAGTAGCGGGGAATTTAGAGACCCAGTACTTC | TRBD2 | TRBV4-1 | . | TRBJ2-5
CASTQGARGGELFF | TGTGCCAGCACGCAGGGGGCGCGCGGCGGGGAGCTGTTTTTT | TRBD1 | TRBV6-6 | . | TRBJ2-2
CATLRGQENYGYTF | TGTGCCACCCTAAGGGGACAGGAGAACTATGGCTACACCTTC | TRBD1 | TRBV10-3 | . | TRBJ1-2
CASSATGGKGNQPQHF | TGCGCCAGCAGTGCGACAGGGGGTAAGGGCAATCAGCCCCAGCATTTT | TRBD1 | TRBV5-1 | . | TRBJ1-5
CASSPVQGAKNIQYF | TGTGCCAGCAGCCCTGTCCAGGGGGCCAAAAACATTCAGTACTTC | . | TRBV28 | . | TRBJ2-4
CASTRTGGSYSNQPQHF | TGTGCCAGCACTCGGACAGGGGGCAGCTATAGCAATCAGCCCCAGCATTTT | TRBD1 | TRBV6-6 | . | TRBJ1-5
CASTARTGDTGELFF | TGCGCCAGCACCGCTAGGACAGGGGACACCGGGGAGCTGTTTTTT | TRBD1 | TRBV5-1 | . | TRBJ2-2
CASSEIRGFSNQPQHF | TGTGCCAGCAGTGAAATCCGCGGGTTTAGCAATCAGCCCCAGCATTTT | . | TRBV2 | . | TRBJ1-5
CASSLIYGTGTGNSPLHF | TGTGCCAGCAGCTTGATATATGGGACAGGGACAGGAAATTCACCCCTCCACTTT | TRBD1 | TRBV5-5 | . | TRBJ1-6
CASSLAARERDGYTF | TGCGCCAGCAGCTTGGCAGCCCGGGAACGGGATGGCTACACCTTC | . | TRBV5-1 | . | TRBJ1-2